The rows below give T cell receptor beta chains drawn from one sample of a study of cytomegalovirus exposure and HLA in healthy donors. Measured with immunoSEQ multiplex PCR; TCRdb has only the in-frame clones, and not every one. The table lists about 200,000 clones. Sequencing was performed on PBMCs. Receptors were obtained from a boy between 10 and 17 years old in good health and CMV-seronegative. The CDR3 runs from the conserved cysteine through the conserved F or W. Fields, in order: D gene, J gene, V gene, CDR3 protein, CDR3 DNA. The D gene is left open where the match is weak.

d_gene: NA; j_gene: TRBJ2-1; v_gene: TRBV7-8; CDR3aa: CASSGPTISYERPGSYNEQFF; CDR3nt: TGTGCCAGCAGCGGTCCGACTATTAGTTATGAACGGCCTGGCTCCTACAATGAGCAGTTCTTC
d_gene: TRBD1; j_gene: TRBJ1-2; v_gene: TRBV2; CDR3aa: CASSVRDSNYGYTF; CDR3nt: TGTGCCAGCAGTGTTAGGGACAGCAACTATGGCTACACCTTC
d_gene: TRBD1; j_gene: TRBJ1-3; v_gene: TRBV18; CDR3aa: CASSPRGTGSSGNTIYF; CDR3nt: TGTGCCAGCTCACCTCGTGGGACAGGGAGCTCTGGAAACACCATATATTTT
d_gene: NA; j_gene: TRBJ1-1; v_gene: TRBV10-3; CDR3aa: CAISAGDWTEAFF; CDR3nt: TGTGCCATCAGTGCCGGGGATTGGACTGAAGCTTTCTTT
d_gene: TRBD2; j_gene: TRBJ2-2; v_gene: TRBV13; CDR3aa: CASNLSGGNTGELFF; CDR3nt: TGTGCCAGCAACCTAAGCGGGGGGAACACCGGGGAGCTGTTTTTT
d_gene: NA; j_gene: TRBJ1-3; v_gene: TRBV2; CDR3aa: CASSEALGDGTIYF; CDR3nt: TGTGCCAGCAGTGAAGCCCTAGGGGATGGCACCATATATTTT
d_gene: NA; j_gene: TRBJ1-1; v_gene: TRBV11-2; CDR3aa: CASLPSFEMNTEAFF; CDR3nt: TGTGCCAGCTTACCGAGTTTTGAAATGAACACTGAAGCTTTCTTT
d_gene: NA; j_gene: TRBJ1-4; v_gene: TRBV7-2; CDR3aa: CASSLKGGEKLFF; CDR3nt: TGTGCCAGCAGCTTGAAGGGAGGTGAAAAACTGTTTTTT
d_gene: TRBD1; j_gene: TRBJ1-6; v_gene: TRBV6-5; CDR3aa: CASSPGTGNSPLHF; CDR3nt: TGTGCCAGCAGTCCCGGGACAGGGAATTCACCCCTCCACTTT
d_gene: NA; j_gene: TRBJ1-2; v_gene: TRBV5-8; CDR3aa: CASSLDRENSYGYTF; CDR3nt: TGTGCCAGCAGCTTGGACAGGGAAAACAGCTATGGCTACACCTTC
d_gene: TRBD1; j_gene: TRBJ2-5; v_gene: TRBV6-5; CDR3aa: CASSSTGGTKETQYF; CDR3nt: TGTGCCAGCAGTTCCACAGGGGGCACGAAAGAGACCCAGTACTTC
d_gene: TRBD1; j_gene: TRBJ2-7; v_gene: TRBV7-9; CDR3aa: CASGSVIRQGITYEQYF; CDR3nt: TGTGCCAGCGGCTCCGTAATTCGACAGGGCATTACCTACGAGCAGTACTTC
d_gene: TRBD1; j_gene: TRBJ1-1; v_gene: TRBV27; CDR3aa: CASSPRDRQSAEAFF; CDR3nt: TGTGCCAGCAGTCCCAGGGACAGGCAAAGTGCTGAAGCTTTCTTT
d_gene: TRBD1; j_gene: TRBJ2-3; v_gene: TRBV28; CDR3aa: CASSNTGGYTDTQYF; CDR3nt: TGTGCCAGCAGCAACACAGGGGGATACACAGATACGCAGTATTTT
d_gene: NA; j_gene: TRBJ2-7; v_gene: TRBV5-4; CDR3aa: CASSLADSSEQYF; CDR3nt: TGTGCCAGCAGCTTGGCGGACAGCTCGGAGCAGTACTTC
d_gene: NA; j_gene: TRBJ1-2; v_gene: TRBV2; CDR3aa: CASGADNYGYTF; CDR3nt: TGTGCCTCAGGGGCCGATAACTATGGCTACACCTTC
d_gene: NA; j_gene: TRBJ2-7; v_gene: TRBV6-5; CDR3aa: CASSNYYEQYF; CDR3nt: TGTGCCAGCAGTAACTACTACGAGCAGTACTTC
d_gene: TRBD1; j_gene: TRBJ2-1; v_gene: TRBV4-1; CDR3aa: CASSHKGQGASFRLNEQFF; CDR3nt: TGCGCCAGCAGCCATAAGGGACAGGGGGCGTCCTTTCGCCTTAATGAGCAGTTCTTC
d_gene: TRBD1; j_gene: TRBJ1-6; v_gene: TRBV6-1; CDR3aa: CASSRQGDNSPLHF; CDR3nt: TGTGCCAGCAGTCGACAGGGTGATAATTCACCCCTCCACTTT
d_gene: NA; j_gene: TRBJ1-2; v_gene: TRBV30; CDR3aa: CACPGKGRVYGYTF; CDR3nt: TGTGCCTGTCCGGGGAAGGGAAGGGTCTATGGCTACACCTTC
d_gene: NA; j_gene: TRBJ2-3; v_gene: TRBV27; CDR3aa: CASSFARADTQYF; CDR3nt: TGTGCCAGCAGTTTTGCCAGGGCAGATACGCAGTATTTT
d_gene: NA; j_gene: TRBJ1-2; v_gene: TRBV18; CDR3aa: CASSPPNGDGYTF; CDR3nt: TGTGCCAGCTCACCACCGAACGGGGATGGCTACACCTTC
d_gene: TRBD1; j_gene: TRBJ2-5; v_gene: TRBV4-3; CDR3aa: CASSQDPATGNGETQYF; CDR3nt: TGCGCCAGCAGCCAAGATCCCGCGACAGGGAATGGAGAGACCCAGTACTTC
d_gene: NA; j_gene: TRBJ1-4; v_gene: TRBV9; CDR3aa: CASSVVGRTNEKLFF; CDR3nt: TGTGCCAGCAGCGTAGTGGGGAGGACTAATGAAAAACTGTTTTTT
d_gene: NA; j_gene: TRBJ2-5; v_gene: TRBV11-2; CDR3aa: CASSITGSQETQYF; CDR3nt: TGTGCCAGCAGCATTACAGGGAGCCAAGAGACCCAGTACTTC
d_gene: TRBD2; j_gene: TRBJ2-3; v_gene: TRBV7-9; CDR3aa: CASSLAPPLAGGPTDTQYF; CDR3nt: TGTGCCAGCAGCTTAGCGCCCCCCCTAGCGGGGGGGCCGACAGATACGCAGTATTTT
d_gene: NA; j_gene: TRBJ2-7; v_gene: TRBV5-6; CDR3aa: CASRRGQLTYEQYF; CDR3nt: TGTGCCAGCAGGAGAGGACAGTTAACCTACGAGCAGTACTTC
d_gene: TRBD1; j_gene: TRBJ1-1; v_gene: TRBV7-6; CDR3aa: CASSSRYRGLQTEAFF; CDR3nt: TGTGCCAGCAGCTCTCGATACAGGGGGCTTCAGACTGAAGCTTTCTTT
d_gene: NA; j_gene: TRBJ2-2; v_gene: TRBV7-5; CDR3aa: CVRSFSGRQANTGELFF; CDR3nt: TGTGTCAGAAGCTTTTCGGGTAGACAGGCAAACACCGGGGAGCTGTTTTTT
d_gene: NA; j_gene: TRBJ1-4; v_gene: TRBV11-2; CDR3aa: CASSLADPGATNEKLFF; CDR3nt: TGTGCCAGCAGCTTAGCCGACCCGGGGGCAACTAATGAAAAACTGTTTTTT
d_gene: NA; j_gene: TRBJ2-5; v_gene: TRBV14; CDR3aa: CASSQVEFTQYF; CDR3nt: TGTGCCAGCAGCCAAGTTGAGTTTACCCAGTACTTC
d_gene: NA; j_gene: TRBJ1-2; v_gene: TRBV19; CDR3aa: CASLTEGGGYTF; CDR3nt: TGTGCCAGCCTAACAGAGGGCGGGGGCTACACCTTC
d_gene: NA; j_gene: TRBJ1-2; v_gene: TRBV19; CDR3aa: CASSIREAYGYTF; CDR3nt: TGTGCCAGTAGTATAAGGGAGGCCTATGGCTACACCTTC
d_gene: NA; j_gene: TRBJ2-2; v_gene: TRBV6-5; CDR3aa: CASSYFPQNTGELFF; CDR3nt: TGTGCCAGCAGTTACTTCCCCCAGAACACCGGGGAGCTGTTTTTT
d_gene: NA; j_gene: TRBJ2-7; v_gene: TRBV14; CDR3aa: CASSQPGTSYEQYF; CDR3nt: TGTGCCAGCAGCCAACCAGGGACTTCCTACGAGCAGTACTTC